This entry lists 23 T cell receptor beta chains sequenced from one sample in a study of response to subunit inactivated influenza vaccine. Each CDR3 protein gets one entry after TCRdb re-called the RT-PCR reads with MiXCR. The sample shows about 190,000 distinct CDR3 sequences, 13% to 15% of them seen only once. The starting material was CD8+ T cells sorted from PBMCs, obtained 5 days after vaccination. All receptors come from a man in his fifties who received an inactivated influenza vaccine.

This clonotype was detected a few times. V and J are TRBV28 and TRBJ1-6; no definite D call. Germline V gene data show CDR1 as MDHEN and CDR2 as SYDVKM. V gave up 6 bases and J gave up 7 bases, with 13 bases separating them. This CDR3 is built from 14 residues. In DNA, the CDR3 is TGTGCCAGCAGCCAGGATATAATAAATTCACCCCTCCACTTT. Protein product: CASSQDIINSPLHF.

This clonotype was seen a handful of times. The V gene is TRBV4-1, the J gene TRBJ1-1, with D unclear. V was shortened by 3 bases and J by 0 bases, with 11 bases between the two germline ends. CDR1 MGHRA and CDR2 YSYEKL come from the germline V gene. The CDR3 loop spans 15 amino acids. In nucleotides, the CDR3 is TGCGCCAGCAGCCAGTTCAGTGTTATGAACACTGAAGCTTTCTTT. It is translated as CASSQFSVMNTEAFF.

The chain couples TRBV12-3 or TRBV12-4 to TRBJ1-1; D perhaps matches TRBD1 (6 bases). The CDR3 has 14 residues. V lost 3 bases to trimming and J lost 5 bases, with 13 bases between them. CDR3 nucleotide sequence: TGTGCCAGCAGTTTCTCACAGGGAGGAACTGAAGCTTTCTTT. Translation: CASSFSQGGTEAFF.

The CDR3 loop reads CSVWGHSGSSYEQYF. CDR3 nucleotides: TGCAGCGTTTGGGGCCATTCAGGGAGCTCCTACGAGCAGTACTTC. This sequence joins TRBV29-1 and TRBJ2-7, with D perhaps given as TRBD1 or TRBD2 (5 bases each). CDR1 and CDR2 (germline): SQVTM, ANQGSEA. Trimming left V 5 bases short and J 0 bases short, with 17 bases between. The CDR3 is 15 residues long.

This clonotype was recorded a few times. This chain uses TRBV27 with TRBJ2-3; D possibly corresponds to TRBD2 (7 bases). CDR3 size: 17 residues. V was clipped by 2 bases and J by 0 bases, with 15 bases between them. CDR1 MNHEY and CDR2 SMNVEV come from the germline V gene (reference sequence). The CDR3 region has the DNA TGTGCCAGCAGTTTAATGGTGGCGGGGGCTAGCACAGATACGCAGTATTTT. Protein: CASSLMVAGASTDTQYF.

The V call is TRBV12-3 or TRBV12-4, the J call TRBJ2-2; 12 bases fit TRBD1. This CDR3 is 15 amino acids long. With 6 bases clipped from V and 8 bases from J, the junction kept 7 bases outside the gene matches. The CDR3 coding sequence is TGTGCCAGCAGCAAGGGACAGGGGGCGAGGGGGGAGCTGTTTTTT. Its translation is CASSKGQGARGELFF.

The chain carries TRBV14 and TRBJ2-5; maybe TRBD1 (5 bases). CDR3 length: 14 residues. CDR1 and CDR2 from the germline V gene are SGHDN and FVKESK. V was pared by 0 bases and J by 1 base, with 6 bases between. The CDR3, as DNA: TGTGCCAGCAGCCAAGATGGGGCCCAAGAGACCCAGTACTTC. It yields the protein CASSQDGAQETQYF. Supplemented by reference TRBV14 and TRBJ2-5, the full variable domain reads EAGVTQFPSHSVIEKGQTVTLRCDPISGHDNLYWYRRVMGKEIKFLLHFVKESKQDESGMPNNRFLAERTGGTYSTLKVQPAELEDSGVYFCASSQDGAQETQYFGPGTRLLVL.

This clonotype has only a few counts. The chain recombines TRBV11-2 with TRBJ2-7; 9 bases align to TRBD1. The J segment lost 5 bases and the V segment lost 1 base, leaving 6 bases of the junction unmatched. The CDR3 is 15 residues long. Germline CDR1 SGHAT, CDR2 FQNNGV. The CDR3, as DNA: TGTGCCAGCAGCTTAGTGGGACAGGGTATAAACGAGCAGTACTTC. The encoded protein is CASSLVGQGINEQYF.

This clonotype was seen a few times. The chain uses TRBV29-1 and TRBJ2-5, with 7 bases matching TRBD1. Trimming removed 6 bases from V and 1 base from J; junction bases left unmatched: 5. The CDR3 is 13 amino acids. Germline CDR1 and CDR2: SQVTM and ANQGSEA. The CDR3 DNA reads TGCAGCGTGAGACAGGGAATCCAAGAGACCCAGTACTTC. This gives the protein CSVRQGIQETQYF.

This clonotype turned up a few times. This chain uses TRBV5-1 with TRBJ2-7; no clear D. Germline CDR1 is SGHRS and CDR2 is YFSETQ. The CDR3 spans 12 residues. Trimming pared 0 bases from V and 4 bases from J, leaving 5 bases between. The chain's CDR3 is CASSLDFYEQYF. CDR3 DNA sequence: TGCGCCAGCAGCTTGGATTTTTACGAGCAGTACTTC.

This chain uses TRBV20-1 with TRBJ2-1, with 9 bases lining up with TRBD2. The germline gives CDR1 DFQATT, CDR2 SNEGSKA (reference sequence). The CDR3 runs 15 residues. The trim removed 2 bases at V and 7 bases at J, leaving 9 bases unmatched. CDR3 sequence (DNA): TGCAGTGCTAGATCCGCGGGGGGGCCCATTAATGAGCAGTTCTTC. It specifies CSARSAGGPINEQFF.

The rearrangement joins TRBV6-2 or TRBV6-3 to TRBJ2-3; 13 bases align to TRBD2. Trimming took 8 bases from V and 4 from J; bases not matched to a gene: 12. The CDR3 spans 17 residues. Germline V gives CDR1 MNHEY, CDR2 SVGEGT. Here the CDR3 reads CASLRPGLAGDADTQYF. As DNA, the CDR3 is TGTGCCAGCCTACGACCCGGACTAGCGGGAGACGCAGATACGCAGTATTTT.

This rearrangement joins TRBV2 to TRBJ2-5; D unresolved. The germline CDR1 and CDR2 sequences are SNHLY and FYNNEI. This CDR3 comprises 16 residues. V lost 7 bases to trimming and J lost 4 bases, with 22 bases between them. The CDR3 sequence is CASISSKALGGETQYF. The CDR3 DNA reads TGTGCCAGCATCTCTTCGAAGGCGCTGGGTGGAGAGACCCAGTACTTC.

This clonotype has just a few counts. The chain links TRBV7-9 to TRBJ2-1, with no clear D. Germline loops: CDR1 SEHNR, CDR2 FQNEAQ (reference sequence). CDR3 size: 13 residues. V was shortened by 2 bases and J by 8 bases, with 10 bases between the two germline ends. CDR3 bases: TGTGCCAGCAGCTTAATAGGCCCCCATGAGCAGTTCTTC. Translated, it gives CASSLIGPHEQFF.

This clonotype was observed a handful of times. This chain joins TRBV7-9 and TRBJ1-1; D is uncertain. Germline CDR1 is SEHNR and CDR2 is FQNEAQ (reference sequence). V dropped 0 bases and J dropped 4 bases, with 15 bases sitting between them. CDR3 length: 16 residues. Here the CDR3 DNA reads TGTGCCAGCAGCTTAGCGCTTCTACAGACTAGCACTGAAGCTTTCTTT. Translation gives CASSLALLQTSTEAFF.

This clonotype was found a few times. This chain links TRBV9 with TRBJ2-7, with D possibly matching TRBD2 (7 bases). Trimming shortened V by 1 base and J by 6 bases, and 14 bases separated the two germline ends. The CDR3 is 14 residues long. Germline V CDR1 and CDR2: SGDLS, YYNGEE. CDR3 in amino acids: CASSVSGGAVEQYF. In nucleotides, the CDR3 is TGTGCCAGCAGCGTATCGGGGGGCGCGGTCGAGCAGTACTTC. The full variable domain, completed using reference TRBV9 and TRBJ2-7, is DSGVTQTPKHLITATGQRVTLRCSPRSGDLSVYWYQQSLDQGLQFLIQYYNGEERAKGNILERFSAQQFPDLHSELNLSSLELGDSALYFCASSVSGGAVEQYFGPGTRLTVT.

This chain joins TRBV7-2 and TRBJ1-1, with unresolved D. The CDR3 extends over 16 amino acids. CDR1 is SGHTA, CDR2 FQGNSA, per germline. Trimming pared 1 base from V and 4 bases from J, leaving 16 bases between. The CDR3 DNA is TGTGCCAGCAGCTTAGTTTCCGGGGATGGGAGCACTGAAGCTTTCTTT. It translates to CASSLVSGDGSTEAFF.

This rearrangement joins TRBV6-5 to TRBJ2-7, with 7 bases matching TRBD1. CDR1 and CDR2 from the germline V gene are MNHEY and SVGAGI. After removal of 2 bases from V and 3 bases from J, the junction contained 4 bases not matched to a gene. The CDR3 loop spans 14 amino acids. CDR3 protein: CASSYRDRVYEQYF. CDR3 DNA: TGTGCCAGCAGTTACCGTGACAGGGTCTACGAGCAGTACTTC.

This clonotype was seen more than once but under ten times. The chain combines TRBV6-1 with TRBJ1-1, with a tentative D call TRBD1 (6 bases). The V end was cut by 5 bases, the J end by 4 bases, with 26 bases between. Germline V CDR1 and CDR2: MNHNS, SASEGT. This CDR3 contains 18 residues. The CDR3 region has the DNA TGTGCCAGCAGTCCCGGAACAGGGCACCGAACACTGGGCACTGAAGCTTTCTTT. It translates to CASSPGTGHRTLGTEAFF.

The table lists this clonotype with a few counts. The CDR3, as DNA: TGTGCCAGCAGTACCGGGCCCCTCCTGGGGACCCAGTACTTC. It is translated as CASSTGPLLGTQYF. The chain joins TRBV12-3 or TRBV12-4 to TRBJ2-5; the D is unclear. The V and J ends lost 5 bases and 7 bases respectively, with 17 bases between them. The CDR3 spans 14 residues.

This clonotype was detected only a few times. This sequence joins TRBV27 and TRBJ2-3; 9 bases align to TRBD2. This CDR3 region has 15 residues. CDR1 and CDR2 (germline): MNHEY, SMNVEV (reference sequence). V gave up 5 bases and J gave up 6 bases; unmatched junction bases: 9. CDR3 residues: CASSPRREGPDTQYF. The CDR3 region has the DNA TGTGCCAGCAGTCCCCGGCGGGAGGGCCCGGATACGCAGTATTTT.

V is TRBV7-8 and J is TRBJ2-5; 7 nucleotides match TRBD1. There are 15 residues in the CDR3. Germline-derived CDR1 and CDR2 are SGHVS and FQNEAQ. V lost 1 base, J lost 0 bases, and 2 bases stayed unmatched. The CDR3 region is CASSLGTGYQETQYF. The CDR3 DNA reads as TGTGCCAGCAGCTTAGGGACAGGCTACCAAGAGACCCAGTACTTC.

This clonotype turned up a few times. This chain links TRBV7-9 with TRBJ1-4, with D possibly TRBD1 on 5 matching bases. Germline loops: CDR1 SEHNR, CDR2 FQNEAQ (reference sequence). The CDR3 covers 14 residues. V lost 2 bases to trimming and J lost 8 bases, with 12 bases between them. Here the CDR3 DNA reads TGTGCCAGCAGCTTACAGGGATTTCGGGAAAAACTGTTTTTT. It specifies CASSLQGFREKLFF.